The 2 T cell receptor beta chains presented below share a single source sample, sequenced in a study of T cell repertoires in cytomegalovirus infection (dated by TCRdb to between 2018 and 2021). What this sample's treatment or condition label stands for: in vitro stimulation with specific CMV peptide epitopes to enrich CMV-specific T cells. Their target antigens are unknown. The sequencing machine was an Illumina HiSeq 1500. Through fastp at Q25 and MiXCR, TCRdb rebuilt clones from the public reads, retaining in-frame beta chains. Duplicate CDR3 protein sequences are folded into a single record with the most common DNA and genes. The sample profile shows 110,000 or so distinct CDR3 sequences; around 30% of them were found once. Around two fifths of the sample is taken by the ten largest. Sequences were derived from CD8+ T cells from cultured PBMCs, sampled from culture after CMV antigen stimulation. All receptors come from a human donor in good health (CMV status not recorded). Some clones in this sample may be carry-over from other donors' samples.

The chain joins TRBV25-1 to TRBJ1-1; 11 bases match TRBD1. V lost 3 bases, J lost 6 bases, and 9 bases stayed unmatched. Germline lookup yields CDR1 MGHDK and CDR2 SYGVNS. The CDR3 covers 16 residues. The CDR3 region is CASSETGPGQGAEAFF. CDR3 DNA: TGTGCCAGCAGTGAGACGGGACCGGGACAGGGGGCTGAAGCTTTCTTT.

The chain carries TRBV12-3 or TRBV12-4 and TRBJ2-3; TRBD1 might be the D (5 bases). With 3 bases removed from V and 2 bases from J, the gap between germline ends came to 15 bases. The CDR3 is 16 amino acids. In DNA form, the CDR3 reads TGTGCCAGCAGTTTGGGGCCCTCTTCCCCCACAGATACGCAGTATTTT. Its translation is CASSLGPSSPTDTQYF.